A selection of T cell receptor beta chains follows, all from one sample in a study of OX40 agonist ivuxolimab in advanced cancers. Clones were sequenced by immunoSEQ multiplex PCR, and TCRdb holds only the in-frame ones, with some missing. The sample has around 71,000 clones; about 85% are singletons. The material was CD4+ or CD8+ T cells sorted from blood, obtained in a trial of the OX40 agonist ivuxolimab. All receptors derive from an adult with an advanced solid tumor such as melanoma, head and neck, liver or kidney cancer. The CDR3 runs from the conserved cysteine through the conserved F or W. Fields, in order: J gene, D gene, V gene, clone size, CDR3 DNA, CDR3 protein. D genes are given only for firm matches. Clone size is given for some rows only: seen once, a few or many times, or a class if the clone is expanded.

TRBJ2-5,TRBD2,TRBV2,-,TGTGCCAGCAGTGCCGGGAGGATGGAGACCCAGTACTTC,CASSAGRMETQYF
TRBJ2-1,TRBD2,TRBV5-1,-,TGCGCCAGCAGCCTGGGGTCTAGCGGGGTGGATGAGCAGTTCTTC,CASSLGSSGVDEQFF
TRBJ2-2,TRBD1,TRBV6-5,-,TGTGCCAGCAGCCGGGACAGAGACACCGGGGAGCTGTTTTTT,CASSRDRDTGELFF
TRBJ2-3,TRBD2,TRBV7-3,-,TGTGCCAGCAGCCCGGGACTAGCGGGGGCACAGGGTACGCAGTATTTT,CASSPGLAGAQGTQYF
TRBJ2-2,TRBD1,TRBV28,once,TGTGCCAGCAGTTCGACAGGGGGTCCCGGGGAGCTGTTTTTT,CASSSTGGPGELFF
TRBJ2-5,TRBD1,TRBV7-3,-,TGTGCCAGCAGCCCCACAGGGGGAGAAGAGACCCAGTACTTC,CASSPTGGEETQYF
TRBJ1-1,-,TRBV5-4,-,TGTGCCAGCAGCTATAGCAGGGACACTGAAGCTTTCTTT,CASSYSRDTEAFF
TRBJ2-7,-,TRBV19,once,TGTGCCAGTAGTTTGGGGAGGTGGAATCTTTACGAGCAGTACTTC,CASSLGRWNLYEQYF
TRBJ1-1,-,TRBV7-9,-,TGTGCCAGCAGCTTTTCGGGGGACGGCGAAGCTTTCTTT,CASSFSGDGEAFF
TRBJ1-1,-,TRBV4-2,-,TGTGCCAGCAGCCAAGTTCGGACTGAAGCTTTCTTT,CASSQVRTEAFF
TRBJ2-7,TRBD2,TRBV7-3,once,TGTGCCAGCAGCTTAATGGCGGGACTAACCTACGAGCAGTACTTC,CASSLMAGLTYEQYF
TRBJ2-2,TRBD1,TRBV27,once,TGTGCCAGCAGTTCGACAGGGGGTGAGACCGGGGAGCTGTTTTTT,CASSSTGGETGELFF
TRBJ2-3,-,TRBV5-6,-,TGTGCCAGCAGCCCCTTTTATGGACTACCATTTTTT,CASSPFYGLPFF
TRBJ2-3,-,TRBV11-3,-,TGTGCCAGCAGCCCGAACAAACGGGGTGTTCCAGATACGCAGTATTTT,CASSPNKRGVPDTQYF
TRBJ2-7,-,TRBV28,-,TGTGCCAGCAGTCTAAGGACAGCCAGCTCCTACGAGCAGTACTTC,CASSLRTASSYEQYF
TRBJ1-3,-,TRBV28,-,TGTGCCAGCATCCACAGGTCCTACTCTGGAAACACCATATATTTT,CASIHRSYSGNTIYF
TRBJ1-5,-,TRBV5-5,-,TGTGCCAGCAGCCTCAGACAGGTTAGCAATCAGCCCCAGCATTTT,CASSLRQVSNQPQHF
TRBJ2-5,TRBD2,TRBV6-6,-,TGTGCCAGCACCCTAGCGGGAGCCGAGACCCAGTACTTC,CASTLAGAETQYF
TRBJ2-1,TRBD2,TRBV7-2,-,TGTGCCAGCAGCCCGTCAGGACTAGCGGGAAAGGATGAGCAGTTCTTC,CASSPSGLAGKDEQFF
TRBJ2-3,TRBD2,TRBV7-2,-,TGTGCCAGCAGCACTAGCGGGACGAGCACAGATACGCAGTATTTT,CASSTSGTSTDTQYF
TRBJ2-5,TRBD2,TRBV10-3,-,TGTGCCATCAGTTCGACTAGCGGGAGCGAGACCCAGTACTTC,CAISSTSGSETQYF
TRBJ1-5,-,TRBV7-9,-,TGTGCCAGCAGCTTAGACCTCCATCAGCCCCAGCATTTT,CASSLDLHQPQHF
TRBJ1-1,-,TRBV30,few,TGTGCCTGGAGTTCTTGGGGGAACACTGAAGCTTTCTTT,CAWSSWGNTEAFF
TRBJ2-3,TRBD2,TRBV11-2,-,TGTGCCAGCAGCCAATCCGGGACTAGTCCAGATACGCAGTATTTT,CASSQSGTSPDTQYF
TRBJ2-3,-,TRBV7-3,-,TGTGCCAGCAGCCCCAGGGGAGTGTACACAGATACGCAGTATTTT,CASSPRGVYTDTQYF
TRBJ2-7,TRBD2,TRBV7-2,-,TGTGCCAGCAGCGCTTATAGCGGGGAAAACTACGAGCAGTACTTC,CASSAYSGENYEQYF
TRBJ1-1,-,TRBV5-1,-,TGCGCCAGCCATGAGATGGCGAACACTGAAGCTTTCTTT,CASHEMANTEAFF